The 30 T cell receptor beta chains presented below share a single source sample, sequenced in a study of OX40 agonist ivuxolimab in advanced cancers. Data came from immunoSEQ multiplex PCR; TCRdb stores just in-frame clones and leaves some out. The sample lists 84,000 or so clones; 90% to 95% were seen once. The specimen was CD4+ or CD8+ T cells sorted from blood, collected in a trial of the OX40 agonist ivuxolimab. These TCRs come from an adult with an advanced solid tumor such as melanoma, head and neck, liver or kidney cancer.

With regard to this clone: A read error may produce the germline difference seen at one junction end. The chain recombines TRBV7-7 with TRBJ2-5, with no clear D. From germline, CDR1 is SSHAT and CDR2 FNYEAQ (reference sequence). CDR3 length: 15 amino acids. CDR3 DNA: TGTGCTAGCAGCTTTGGGGTGGGATTTCAAGAGACCCAGTACTTC. It specifies CASSFGVGFQETQYF.

The chain has TRBV11-2 and TRBJ2-1, with 7 bases identical to TRBD2. V lost 2 bases, J lost 9 bases, and 13 bases stayed unmatched. The CDR3 extends over 16 amino acids. Germline loops: CDR1 SGHAT, CDR2 FQNNGV. The CDR3 coding sequence is TGTGCCAGCAGCTTAATGGGGGGTTTCGGCGGGAGTGAGCAGTTCTTC. It translates to CASSLMGGFGGSEQFF.

The chain joins TRBV7-9 to TRBJ2-3; maybe TRBD2 (5 bases). The CDR3 extends over 14 amino acids. The V gene's germline CDR1 is SEHNR and CDR2 FQNEAQ (reference sequence). The ends were cut back, 5 bases at V and 2 bases at J, with 11 bases in the middle. CDR3 residues: CASSRSGNTDTQYF. CDR3 bases: TGTGCCAGCAGCCGTTCCGGGAACACAGATACGCAGTATTTT.

The V and J genes are TRBV5-1 and TRBJ2-3; 9 bases line up with TRBD1. This CDR3 spans 16 amino acids. Germline trimming cut 0 bases from V and 2 bases from J; bases unmatched to any gene: 4. CDR1 SGHRS and CDR2 YFSETQ come from the germline V gene. The CDR3 nucleotides are TGCGCCAGCAGCTTGGGGGACAGGGTAAACACAGATACGCAGTATTTT. Encoded protein: CASSLGDRVNTDTQYF. Together with reference TRBV5-1 and TRBJ2-3, the CDR3 gives the full variable domain: KAGVTQTPRYLIKTRGQQVTLSCSPISGHRSVSWYQQTPGQGLQFLFEYFSETQRNKGNFPGRFSGRQFSNSRSEMNVSTLELGDSALYLCASSLGDRVNTDTQYFGPGTRLTVL.

This clone occurred once. The V call is TRBV28, the J call TRBJ2-3, with TRBD2 matching 10 bases. CDR1 and CDR2 (germline): MDHEN, SYDVKM. V was clipped by 3 bases and J by 7 bases; unmatched bases: 19. The CDR3 runs 19 residues. The CDR3: CASSFLFRASGRKGHTQYF. The CDR3 nucleotides read TGTGCCAGCAGTTTTCTCTTTAGGGCTAGCGGGAGAAAAGGACATACGCAGTATTTT.

The rearrangement uses TRBV5-1 and TRBJ1-5; D unresolved. Germline loops: CDR1 SGHRS, CDR2 YFSETQ. Trimming took 0 bases from V and 3 from J, leaving 4 bases between them. The CDR3 totals 13 residues. CDR3 residues: CASSLAANQPQHF. CDR3 bases: TGCGCCAGCAGCTTGGCAGCCAATCAGCCCCAGCATTTT.

The V call is TRBV6-1, the J call TRBJ1-5; D is perhaps TRBD1 (6 bases). Germline CDR1 and CDR2: MNHNS and SASEGT. Trimming cost V 6 bases and J 12 bases, with 18 bases left between them. This CDR3 has 13 residues. CDR3 amino acids: CASSDILQGLQHF. The DNA for the CDR3 is TGTGCCAGCAGCGATATCCTACAGGGTCTCCAGCATTTT.

This sequence joins TRBV11-2 and TRBJ2-7; a possible D gene is TRBD2 (5 bases). Trimming took 1 base from V and 2 from J, leaving 12 bases between them. The CDR3 runs 15 residues. The germline CDR1 and CDR2 sequences are SGHAT and FQNNGV. The CDR3 DNA sequence: TGTGCCAGCAGCTTAGTAGCGCGAGATCCCTACGAGCAGTACTTC. This sequence encodes CASSLVARDPYEQYF.

V and J are TRBV5-1 and TRBJ1-5; possible D gene TRBD1, 5 bases. The germline V gene encodes CDR1 SGHRS and CDR2 YFSETQ. The ends were cut back, 0 bases at V and 3 bases at J, with 10 bases in the middle. The CDR3 has 15 amino acids. CDR3 DNA sequence: TGCGCCAGCAGCTTGGATCCGGGGCACAATCAGCCCCAGCATTTT. Translating gives CASSLDPGHNQPQHF.

The chain couples TRBV30 to TRBJ1-2, with D unclear. This CDR3 spans 13 amino acids. V was pared by 1 base and J by 1 base, with 7 bases between. Germline V gene data show CDR1 as GTSNPN and CDR2 as SVGIG (reference sequence). CDR3 residues: CAWSEWDNYGYTF. The CDR3 nucleotides are TGTGCCTGGAGTGAATGGGATAACTATGGCTACACCTTC.

This clone appeared a few times. V and J are TRBV11-3 and TRBJ2-1; 8 bases line up with TRBD2. The CDR3 length is 15 residues. V lost 5 bases to trimming and J lost 8 bases; unmatched junction nucleotides: 11. Looked up from germline, CDR1 is SGHNT and CDR2 is YENEEA. The CDR3 bases are TGTGCCAGCAGCGCAGGGGTCGGGAGGGCCTATGAGCAGTTCTTC. Translation gives CASSAGVGRAYEQFF.

The V and J genes are TRBV6-1 and TRBJ1-2; 11 nucleotides line up with TRBD1. Germline V CDR1 and CDR2: MNHNS, SASEGT. V lost 4 bases to trimming and J lost 3 bases; unmatched junction nucleotides: 16. The CDR3 runs to 19 residues. The chain's CDR3 is CASSGLGQGAPNPYYGYTF. The CDR3 DNA reads as TGTGCCAGCAGTGGACTTGGACAGGGGGCACCTAACCCATACTATGGCTACACCTTC.

This sequence joins TRBV7-3 and TRBJ2-1, with no clear D. Trimming took off 1 base at V and 5 bases at J, with 9 bases between the two ends. CDR1 and CDR2 from the germline V gene are SGHTA and FQGTGA. This CDR3 spans 14 amino acids. The DNA for the CDR3 is TGTGCCAGCAGCTTAAGTGACAAGAACAATGAGCAGTTCTTC. This sequence encodes CASSLSDKNNEQFF.

This clone was seen just once. The V call is TRBV28, the J call TRBJ2-5, with a possible D match to TRBD2 (6 bases). Trimming took off 3 bases at V and 7 bases at J, with 18 bases between the two ends. The CDR3 spans 15 residues. Germline CDR1 is MDHEN and CDR2 is SYDVKM. The CDR3 DNA sequence: TGTGCCAGCAGTTTGGGGGGTCTCAGTTTCGGGACCCAGTACTTC. Translated, it gives CASSLGGLSFGTQYF.

This clone has just one count. This rearrangement joins TRBV10-3 to TRBJ2-1; tentative D call: TRBD1 (6 bases). The CDR3 is 12 residues long. From germline, CDR1 is ENHRY and CDR2 SYGVKD. V lost 6 bases, J lost 5 bases, and 8 bases lay in between. The CDR3 nucleotides read TGTGCCATCAGGGCAGGGGACAATGAGCAGTTCTTC. This gives the protein CAIRAGDNEQFF.

This sequence joins TRBV5-1 and TRBJ2-1; 10 bases map to TRBD1. CDR3 length: 15 amino acids. V dropped 4 bases and J dropped 4; count of bases not matched to a gene: 5. CDR1 and CDR2 (germline): SGHRS, YFSETQ. This CDR3 reads CASSNPGQGYNEQFF. CDR3 DNA: TGCGCCAGCAGCAATCCGGGACAGGGGTACAATGAGCAGTTCTTC. Full variable domain (missing parts from reference TRBV5-1 and TRBJ2-1): KAGVTQTPRYLIKTRGQQVTLSCSPISGHRSVSWYQQTPGQGLQFLFEYFSETQRNKGNFPGRFSGRQFSNSRSEMNVSTLELGDSALYLCASSNPGQGYNEQFFGPGTRLTVL.

There are a few counts of this clone. The chain is built from TRBV11-3 and TRBJ2-7; no firm D call. CDR3 length: 14 residues. CDR1 and CDR2 (germline): SGHNT, YENEEA. The V gene lost 5 bases and the J gene lost 2 bases, with 13 bases spanning the gap. CDR3 in DNA: TGTGCCAGCAGCCAACAGCGTGAGACCTACGAGCAGTACTTC. Translating it yields CASSQQRETYEQYF.

The chain combines TRBV10-2 with TRBJ2-3, with TRBD2 identical over 8 bases. The CDR3 has 14 amino acids. Unmatched junction bases numbered 9, after V lost 7 bases and J lost 6 bases. The germline V gene has CDR1 WSHSY and CDR2 SAAADI. CDR3 coding DNA: TGCGCCAGCACCCAGCGGGAGTTAGTTGATACGCAGTATTTT. Translation: CASTQRELVDTQYF.

The CDR3 sequence: CASSALSSYNEQFF. CDR3 DNA sequence: TGTGCCAGCAGTGCCCTAAGCTCCTACAATGAGCAGTTCTTC. The V gene is TRBV6-4, the J gene TRBJ2-1; D not resolved. V shed 4 bases and J shed 0 bases, with 7 bases lying between them. Germline values: CDR1 MRHNA, CDR2 SNTAGT. This CDR3 has 14 amino acids.

The chain couples TRBV27 to TRBJ1-2; TRBD1 might be the D (5 bases). Germline CDR1 MNHEY, CDR2 SMNVEV (reference sequence). The CDR3 length is 15 residues. The ends were cut back, 5 bases at V and 8 bases at J, with 21 bases in the middle. CDR3 sequence (DNA): TGTGCCAGCAGTCCCCAGCCGGGGGTGGGTTGGGGCTACACCTTC. It is translated as CASSPQPGVGWGYTF.

The rearrangement joins TRBV23-1 to TRBJ1-1; D unresolved. TRBV23-1 is an open reading frame whose function is uncertain. V was pared by 0 bases and J by 8 bases, with 16 bases between. This CDR3 comprises 15 residues. As DNA, the CDR3 is TGCGCCAGCAGTCAATCGGTCAGATTCTCACCCGAAGCTTTCTTT. The encoded protein is CASSQSVRFSPEAFF.

The chain is built from TRBV14 and TRBJ1-3; a weak D match, TRBD1 (5 bases). This CDR3 is built from 14 residues. Trimming removed 5 bases at V and 1 base at J, with 9 bases between. Germline V CDR1 and CDR2: SGHDN, FVKESK. CDR3 sequence reads: CASSSGHSGNTIYF. The CDR3 DNA sequence: TGTGCCAGCAGCTCCGGACATTCTGGAAACACCATATATTTT. Full variable domain (outside the CDR3, taken from reference TRBV14 and TRBJ1-3): EAGVTQFPSHSVIEKGQTVTLRCDPISGHDNLYWYRRVMGKEIKFLLHFVKESKQDESGMPNNRFLAERTGGTYSTLKVQPAELEDSGVYFCASSSGHSGNTIYFGEGSWLTVV.

The chain is built from TRBV2 and TRBJ2-7; perhaps D is TRBD1 or TRBD2 (5 bases each). The CDR3 covers 13 residues. V was cut by 10 bases and J by 2 bases, with 15 bases left in between. Per germline, CDR1 SNHLY and CDR2 FYNNEI. CDR3 loop: CATRGDGAYEQYF. CDR3 coding DNA: TGTGCCACCCGAGGGGACGGAGCCTACGAGCAGTACTTC.

The chain employs TRBV5-1 and TRBJ1-1, with a tentative D call TRBD1 (6 bases). Germline-derived CDR1 and CDR2 are SGHRS and YFSETQ. Trimming removed 1 base from V and 4 bases from J, with 14 bases in between. This CDR3 has 15 amino acids. The CDR3 region has the DNA TGCGCCAGCAGCTTGTTGGGGGGCAGGGGCACTGAAGCTTTCTTT. Its translation is CASSLLGGRGTEAFF.

The chain recombines TRBV5-4 with TRBJ2-5, with D perhaps TRBD1 or TRBD2 (5 bases each). The CDR3 extends over 13 amino acids. Germline V lookup: CDR1 SGHNT, CDR2 YYREEE (reference sequence). V gave up 3 bases and J gave up 8 bases, with 14 bases separating them. CDR3 bases: TGTGCCAGCAGCTCCGGGACCGGAGATACCCAGTACTTC. Its protein product is CASSSGTGDTQYF.

This clone has more than one count but fewer than ten. The chain carries TRBV6-5 and TRBJ1-1, with 7 positions matching TRBD1. V dropped 6 bases and J dropped 2; count of bases not matched to a gene: 9. In germline, CDR1 is MNHEY, CDR2 SVGAGI. The CDR3 length is 15 residues. In DNA form, the CDR3 reads TGTGCCAGCAGGAGGACCGGGACAGACAACACTGAAGCTTTCTTT. This sequence encodes CASRRTGTDNTEAFF.

The chain carries TRBV7-9 and TRBJ2-3; D gene ambiguous. CDR1 is SEHNR, CDR2 FQNEAQ, per germline (reference sequence). The CDR3 is 13 residues long. V lost 6 bases and J 1 base, leaving 8 bases between the germline ends. The CDR3 bases are TGTGCCAGCAGGCAGGACGGCACAGATACGCAGTATTTT. Its protein is CASRQDGTDTQYF.

The chain combines TRBV11-3 with TRBJ2-3, with 10 bases aligning to TRBD1. The junction had 7 bases not matched to a gene; V was cut back by 3 bases and J by 1 base. Germline V gives CDR1 SGHNT, CDR2 YENEEA. The CDR3 spans 17 residues. The DNA of the CDR3 is TGTGCCAGCAGCTTTACCGGGACAGGGGTAGGCACAGATACGCAGTATTTT. Translating it yields CASSFTGTGVGTDTQYF. The full variable domain, its missing parts supplied by reference TRBV11-3 and TRBJ2-3, is EAGVVQSPRYKIIEKKQPVAFWCNPISGHNTLYWYLQNLGQGPELLIRYENEEAVDDSQLPKDRFSAERLKGVDSTLKIQPAELGDSAVYLCASSFTGTGVGTDTQYFGPGTRLTVL.

The CDR3 nucleotides are TGTGCCAGTTGGAGTATAAATGAGCAGTTCTTC. This sequence encodes CASWSINEQFF. The chain carries TRBV6-1 and TRBJ2-1, with D uncertain. Trimming took off 9 bases at V and 7 bases at J, with 10 bases between the two ends. The CDR3 is 11 residues long. CDR1 and CDR2 (germline): MNHNS, SASEGT.

The chain joins TRBV5-4 to TRBJ2-5, with 7 positions matching TRBD1. CDR1 and CDR2 (germline): SGHNT, YYREEE (reference sequence). V lost 1 base and J lost 5; bases outside the gene matches: 5. The CDR3 is 14 residues long. This chain's CDR3 is CASSLTGVGETQYF. The CDR3 bases are TGTGCCAGCAGCTTGACAGGGGTCGGGGAGACCCAGTACTTC.